The source of this T cell receptor (beta chain) is a study of cytomegalovirus exposure and HLA in healthy donors. Across the whole study: A subsequent analysis stated that the 90 to 150 validation repertoires were run on the same platform as the roughly 670 first-cohort repertoires. Study-wide points: Specificity of three CMV-associated chains for CMV antigens was verified in vitro. The listing of roughly 160 TCR beta chains classed them as cytomegalovirus-associated. It was reported that the classifier diagnosed cytomegalovirus status with high specificity and sensitivity in both the original and validation cohorts.

With regard to this clone: Its cognate antigen is unknown.

Measured with immunoSEQ multiplex PCR; TCRdb has only the in-frame clones, and not every one. In the table there are 65,000 to 90,000 clones, 90% to 95% of which are singletons. Trimming cost V 3 bases and J 0 bases; bases outside gene matches: 6. Germline V lookup: CDR1 GTSNPN, CDR2 SVGIG (reference sequence). There are 15 residues in the CDR3. The chain combines TRBV30 with TRBJ2-5; 8 bases fit TRBD2. Sequences were obtained from PBMCs. This TCR was recovered from a man between 18 and 35 years old in good health and CMV-seronegative. CDR3 coding DNA: TGTGCCTGGAGATCGTTAGCGGGGAACCAAGAGACCCAGTACTTC. It encodes CAWRSLAGNQETQYF.